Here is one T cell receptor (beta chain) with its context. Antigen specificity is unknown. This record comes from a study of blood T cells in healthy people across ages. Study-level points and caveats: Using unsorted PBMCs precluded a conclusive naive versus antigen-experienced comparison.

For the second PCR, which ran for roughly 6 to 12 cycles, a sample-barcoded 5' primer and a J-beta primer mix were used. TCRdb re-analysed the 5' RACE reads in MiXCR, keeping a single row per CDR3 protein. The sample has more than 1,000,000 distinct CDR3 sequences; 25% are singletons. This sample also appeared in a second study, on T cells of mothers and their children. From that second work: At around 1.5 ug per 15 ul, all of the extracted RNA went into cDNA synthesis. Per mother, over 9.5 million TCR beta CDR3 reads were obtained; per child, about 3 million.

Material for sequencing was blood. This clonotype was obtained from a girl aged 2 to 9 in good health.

CDR3 DNA sequence: TGCGCCAGCAGCATTAGGACTAGCGGGCCCGGGTACAATGAGCAGTTCTTC. Its protein product is CASSIRTSGPGYNEQFF. This rearrangement joins TRBV4-1 to TRBJ2-1, with TRBD2 matching 11 bases. V shed 5 bases and J 4 bases; nucleotides not matched to a gene: 10. The germline CDR1 and CDR2 sequences are MGHRA and YSYEKL. The CDR3 loop spans 17 amino acids.